Below are 9 T cell receptor beta chains sequenced from a single sample in a study of blood T cell repertoires in COVID-19. Clones were sequenced by immunoSEQ multiplex PCR, and TCRdb holds only the in-frame ones, with some missing. The sample yields 60,000 to 85,000 clones, about nine tenths seen once. Sequenced material: peripheral blood. The receptors here all came from an elderly woman with active or convalescent COVID-19.

The chain combines TRBV19 with TRBJ1-2; D not resolved. The germline gives CDR1 LNHDA, CDR2 SQIVND (reference sequence). The CDR3 spans 12 residues. The V gene lost 3 bases and the J gene lost 7 bases, with 9 bases spanning the gap. CDR3 residues: CASSIASRGYTF. In DNA form, the CDR3 reads TGTGCCAGTAGTATCGCGTCCCGTGGCTACACCTTC.

This clone was detected only once. This sequence joins TRBV5-1 and TRBJ2-7; a weak D match, TRBD2 (6 bases). The CDR3 is 15 residues long. The ends were cut back, 5 bases at V and 3 bases at J, with 18 bases in the middle. The germline gives CDR1 SGHRS, CDR2 YFSETQ. The CDR3 spells CASRRSRLGDYEQYF. The DNA for the CDR3 is TGCGCCAGCAGAAGATCAAGACTAGGGGACTACGAGCAGTACTTC.

The rearrangement joins TRBV7-2 to TRBJ1-5; a weak D match, TRBD1 (5 bases). The CDR3 runs 14 residues. The ends were cut back, 1 base at V and 6 bases at J, with 10 bases in the middle. The germline gives CDR1 SGHTA, CDR2 FQGNSA. The CDR3 loop is CASSLVFGGQPQHF. The CDR3 DNA sequence: TGTGCCAGCAGCTTAGTTTTCGGGGGTCAGCCCCAGCATTTT.

This chain links TRBV7-8 with TRBJ2-4; D is ambiguous. From germline, CDR1 is SGHVS and CDR2 FQNEAQ. V lost 4 bases, J lost 7 bases, and 8 bases lay in between. The CDR3 extends over 12 amino acids. In DNA, the CDR3 is TGTGCCAGCAGCTCCGAACTCAACATTCAGTACTTC. This gives the protein CASSSELNIQYF.

In its sample, this clone was seen once. The chain joins TRBV27 to TRBJ2-6, with D uncertain. The V and J ends lost 6 bases and 3 bases respectively, with 9 bases between them. This CDR3 spans 14 amino acids. Per germline, CDR1 MNHEY and CDR2 SMNVEV (reference sequence). CDR3: CASRALGGANVLTF. In DNA form, the CDR3 reads TGTGCCAGCAGGGCCCTTGGTGGGGCCAACGTCCTGACTTTC. The complete variable domain, with remaining parts taken from reference TRBV27 and TRBJ2-6, reads EAQVTQNPRYLITVTGKKLTVTCSQNMNHEYMSWYRQDPGLGLRQIYYSMNVEVTDKGDVPEGYKVSRKEKRNFPLILESPSPNQTSLYFCASRALGGANVLTFGAGSRLTVL.

A remark on this clone: This specimen includes other DNA sequences encoding the same CDR3. The chain is built from TRBV19 and TRBJ1-4, with 7 positions matching TRBD1. The germline V gene encodes CDR1 LNHDA and CDR2 SQIVND (reference sequence). After removal of 5 bases from V and 8 bases from J, the junction contained 5 bases not matched to a gene. The CDR3 extends over 13 amino acids. CDR3 protein: CASSEGAGEKLFF. The DNA for the CDR3 is TGTGCCAGTAGTGAGGGGGCAGGGGAAAAACTGTTTTTT.

The rearrangement joins TRBV7-2 to TRBJ1-4; a possible D gene is TRBD1 (5 bases). The V end was cut by 1 base, the J end by 8 bases, with 14 bases between. The germline CDR1 and CDR2 sequences are SGHTA and FQGNSA. The CDR3 sequence is 15 residues long. The CDR3 nucleotides are TGTGCCAGCAGCTTAGGGTTGACAGAATTAGAAAAACTGTTTTTT. Protein: CASSLGLTELEKLFF.

J is TRBJ2-2 and V is TRBV4-3; TRBD1 aligns across 7 bases. This CDR3 is built from 15 residues. Germline loops: CDR1 LGHNA, CDR2 YSLEER. V was pared by 0 bases and J by 6 bases, with 4 bases of the junction left unmatched. The CDR3: CASSQDDRVSGELFF. The CDR3 nucleotides read TGCGCCAGCAGCCAAGACGACAGGGTTTCCGGGGAGCTGTTTTTT.

The CDR3 region has the DNA TGTGCCAGCAGCTTAGTTCCCGGGGCGAACACCGGGGAGCTGTTTTTT. Translation gives CASSLVPGANTGELFF. The chain has TRBV11-2 and TRBJ2-2; D perhaps matches TRBD2 (5 bases). The CDR3 length is 16 residues. The germline V and J ends were trimmed by 1 base and 0 bases, with 9 bases remaining between them. The V gene's germline CDR1 is SGHAT and CDR2 FQNNGV.